This TCR beta chain was obtained from a study of blood T cell repertoires in COVID-19. Overall study context: In each case, the material was cDNA or gDNA derived from T cells, B-cell-depleted T cells, or PBMCs.

Repertoires were generated with immunoSEQ multiplex PCR, while TCRdb's copy carries only in-frame clones and drops some. Of 200,000 to 250,000 clones in the sample, approximately 86% were seen once. This clone was observed a handful of times. V lost 7 bases to trimming and J lost 10 bases, with 23 bases between them. CDR3 size: 14 residues. Germline V gene data show CDR1 as MNHEY and CDR2 as SVGAGI. Sample: peripheral blood. J is TRBJ2-7 and V is TRBV6-5; weak D call: TRBD1 (6 bases). This clonotype was sampled from a woman aged 60-75 years who had recovered from COVID-19. CDR3 sequence reads: CASKATVVRTAQYF. CDR3 coding DNA: TGTGCCAGCAAGGCGACCGTGGTAAGGACAGCTCAGTACTTC.